This T cell receptor (beta chain) was observed in a study of T-cell memory formation after mild COVID-19. Constant-segment primers served in 5'RACE that generated TCR alpha and TCR beta cDNA libraries bearing sample barcodes and UMIs. TCRdb recomputed calls from the 5' RACE reads with MiXCR, one row per CDR3 protein. This sample yields 200,000 to 250,000 distinct CDR3 sequences, of which over 9% are seen a single time; 3.5% to 4% belongs to the top ten. The CDR3 loop spans 17 amino acids. Deletions cut 2 bases from V and 5 bases from J, with 19 bases between. CDR1 is MNHEY, CDR2 SVGEGT, per germline. This clonotype was observed a few times.

This sequence joins TRBV6-2 or TRBV6-3 and TRBJ2-1; weak D call: TRBD2 (6 bases). The sample comprised PBMCs or a T cell subset sorted from them (not recorded which). This sequence originates from a man aged 18 to 29 who had mild COVID-19 (a few samples of this study predate the infection). Cell type and time point are not known. In nucleotides, the CDR3 is TGTGCCAGCAGTTACCACCGGGGTATTAGCGGCCACAATGAGCAGTTCTTC. It specifies CASSYHRGISGHNEQFF.